A selection of T cell receptor beta chains follows, all from one sample in a study of radiation and T cells in renal cell carcinoma. Clones were read by immunoSEQ multiplex PCR, and TCRdb kept only the in-frame ones, dropping some. The table includes tens of thousands of clones, around four fifths detected once. This sample comprised blood, obtained from a patient whose treatment included radiotherapy and nephrectomy. Every receptor here comes from a woman between 55 and 75 years old with renal cell carcinoma. Each CDR3 is given with its conserved first and last residue. D genes are given only for firm matches. For some rows the clone size is stated as once, few or many, or as a class when expanded; others skip it.

size	V	J	D	CDR3	DNA
-	TRBV5-1	TRBJ2-5	-	CASRSREGHETQYF	TGCGCCAGCAGGAGTAGGGAAGGTCACGAGACCCAGTACTTC
-	TRBV2	TRBJ1-3	-	CASSGTANTIYF	TGTGCCAGCAGTGGGACAGCGAACACCATATATTTT
few	TRBV7-6	TRBJ1-6	TRBD1	CASSLGDGQGFVSPLHF	TGTGCCAGCAGCTTAGGGGATGGACAGGGGTTCGTTTCACCCCTCCACTTT
-	TRBV7-9	TRBJ1-1	-	CASSSFRAGRTEAFF	TGTGCCAGCAGCTCCTTCCGGGCGGGTCGTACTGAAGCTTTCTTT
-	TRBV18	TRBJ1-3	-	CASSSGAGNTIYF	TGTGCCAGCTCTTCAGGGGCTGGAAACACCATATATTTT
-	TRBV6-1	TRBJ2-7	TRBD1	CASSDLGTAPYEQYF	TGTGCCAGCAGTGATCTTGGGACAGCTCCCTACGAGCAGTACTTC
medium-sized	TRBV19	TRBJ1-1	TRBD1	CASSQGANTEAFF	TGTGCCAGTAGTCAGGGGGCGAACACTGAAGCTTTCTTT
-	TRBV7-9	TRBJ1-1	-	CASSLDKDGWNTEAFF	TGTGCCAGCAGCTTAGACAAGGACGGATGGAACACTGAAGCTTTCTTT
-	TRBV5-4	TRBJ1-1	-	CASSPKGNTEAFF	TGTGCCAGCAGCCCAAAAGGCAACACTGAAGCTTTCTTT
-	TRBV7-9	TRBJ1-2	TRBD1	CASSPGTGETSGYTF	TGTGCCAGCAGCCCGGGGACAGGGGAGACGAGTGGCTACACCTTC
-	TRBV25-1	TRBJ1-2	-	CASSDRGREGYTF	TGTGCCAGCAGTGATCGAGGGAGAGAAGGCTACACCTTC
-	TRBV9	TRBJ2-7	-	CASSVQGQSYEQYF	TGTGCCAGCAGCGTACAGGGGCAGTCCTACGAGCAGTACTTC
-	TRBV5-5	TRBJ2-7	TRBD2	CASRATTSGSSYF	TGTGCCAGCAGAGCAACAACTAGCGGGAGTTCGTACTTC
-	TRBV5-1	TRBJ2-3	-	CASSLEQDHDTQYF	TGCGCCAGCAGCTTGGAACAGGACCACGATACGCAGTATTTT
-	TRBV5-6	TRBJ2-2	-	CASSLGGRRSNTGELFF	TGTGCCAGCAGCTTGGGGGGACGGAGGTCTAACACCGGGGAGCTGTTTTTT
-	TRBV2	TRBJ1-2	-	CASSWDTRQGYTF	TGTGCCAGCAGCTGGGACACCCGCCAGGGCTACACCTTC
-	TRBV7-9	TRBJ1-6	-	CASSLERGSPLHF	TGTGCCAGCAGCTTAGAACGAGGATCACCCCTCCACTTT
-	TRBV6-6	TRBJ1-1	-	CASIPSRSGTEAFF	TGTGCCAGCATCCCCTCTAGGAGTGGCACTGAAGCTTTCTTT
-	TRBV28	TRBJ2-2	-	CASSLGTPAELFF	TGTGCCAGCAGTCTTGGGACTCCTGCTGAGCTGTTTTTT
-	TRBV5-4	TRBJ1-2	-	CASSDQGYGYTF	TGTGCCAGCAGCGATCAAGGCTATGGCTACACCTTC
-	TRBV6-5	TRBJ1-1	-	CASSNYLEAFF	TGTGCCAGCAGTAACTATCTGGAAGCTTTCTTT
-	TRBV28	TRBJ2-3	-	CASSAGHTDTQYF	TGTGCCAGCTCAGCGGGCCACACAGATACGCAGTATTTT
-	TRBV4-3	TRBJ2-1	TRBD2	CASTLKVVAGGRNEQFF	TGCGCCAGCACCCTAAAGGTCGTGGCGGGGGGCCGTAATGAGCAGTTCTTC
-	TRBV25-1	TRBJ1-3	-	CASISYSGNTIYF	TGTGCCAGCATAAGTTACTCTGGAAACACCATATATTTT
-	TRBV27	TRBJ1-1	-	CASNPSGRRRTEAFF	TGTGCCAGCAATCCCTCAGGGCGCAGGAGGACTGAAGCTTTCTTT
-	TRBV5-1	TRBJ1-3	-	CASSPADLSSGNTIYF	TGCGCCAGCAGCCCAGCCGACTTGTCCTCTGGAAACACCATATATTTT
-	TRBV7-2	TRBJ1-2	TRBD1	CASSLAGGQGGYTF	TGTGCCAGCAGCCTAGCAGGGGGGCAGGGTGGCTACACCTTC
-	TRBV5-6	TRBJ2-7	-	CASSGGMGYEQYF	TGTGCCAGCAGCGGGGGAATGGGCTACGAGCAGTACTTC
once	TRBV5-1	TRBJ1-2	TRBD1	CASSYATGDGYTF	TGCGCCAGCAGCTACGCGACAGGGGATGGCTACACCTTC
-	TRBV28	TRBJ2-7	-	CASTPIGVTYEQYF	TGTGCCAGCACTCCAATCGGGGTAACCTACGAGCAGTACTTC
-	TRBV6-5	TRBJ1-2	-	CASSYLEGSGYTF	TGTGCCAGCAGTTACCTCGAGGGGTCTGGCTACACCTTC
-	TRBV6-1	TRBJ2-4	-	CASSDPGVGNIQYF	TGTGCCAGCAGTGACCCCGGGGTCGGGAACATTCAGTACTTC
-	TRBV28	TRBJ2-5	-	CANPIDGQETQYF	TGTGCCAACCCGATCGACGGACAAGAGACCCAGTACTTC
-	TRBV7-2	TRBJ2-3	-	CASSLYGMSSTDTQYF	TGTGCCAGCAGCTTATACGGCATGTCTAGCACAGATACGCAGTATTTT
-	TRBV6-6	TRBJ1-5	-	CASADSYDSNQPQHF	TGTGCCAGCGCTGACAGTTACGATAGCAATCAGCCCCAGCATTTT